The 2 T cell receptor beta chains presented below share a single source sample, sequenced in a study of blood T cell repertoires in COVID-19. Generated by immunoSEQ multiplex PCR, the TCRdb table keeps only in-frame clones and is missing some. The sample has approximately 80,000 clones, about 82% seen once. The sequenced material came from peripheral blood. The receptors were sampled from a man in his forties or fifties with COVID-19, enrolled during active disease.

The gene calls are TRBV28 and TRBJ2-5, with D tentatively TRBD1 (6 bases). V was pared by 5 bases and J by 1 base, with 11 bases between. CDR1 is MDHEN and CDR2 is SYDVKM in the germline V gene. This CDR3 is 14 amino acids long. The CDR3 DNA follows: TGTGCCAGCAGTCCGTGGACAGCCCAAGAGACCCAGTACTTC. Its protein product is CASSPWTAQETQYF.

This clone was observed a handful of times. CDR3 DNA: TGTGCCAGCAGGGGACAGGGGGCCCCAAATGAAAAACTGTTTTTT. It specifies CASRGQGAPNEKLFF. The chain uses TRBV7-9 and TRBJ1-4; 12 bases align to TRBD1. Germline CDR1 is SEHNR and CDR2 is FQNEAQ (reference sequence). The CDR3 sequence is 15 residues long. Trimming at V came to 6 bases and at J to 5 bases, leaving 4 bases not matched to a gene.